Listed below are T cell receptor beta chains from one sample, sequenced in a study of cytomegalovirus exposure and HLA in healthy donors. Repertoires were generated with immunoSEQ multiplex PCR, while TCRdb's copy carries only in-frame clones and drops some. The table records around 200,000 clones, more than 60% of them present only once. The sequenced material came from PBMCs. These receptor sequences come from a woman aged 55 to 70 in good health and CMV-seropositive. Each CDR3 is given with its conserved first and last residue. The D gene is left open where the match is weak. For some rows the clone size is stated as once, few or many, or as a class when expanded; others skip it.

j_gene,abundance,v_gene,d_gene,CDR3nt,CDR3aa
TRBJ1-5,-,TRBV5-6,-,TGTGCCAGCGGCGGGGTGCCAGGTACGAGTCAGCCCCAGCATTTT,CASGGVPGTSQPQHF
TRBJ2-3,few,TRBV18,-,TGTGCCAGCTCACTATCGGGTAGCACAGATACGCAGTATTTT,CASSLSGSTDTQYF
TRBJ1-4,-,TRBV9,-,TGTGCCAGCAGCGTAGCTTCAGGGGTGGGGGAAAAACTGTTTTTT,CASSVASGVGEKLFF
TRBJ2-2,-,TRBV2,-,TGTGCCAGCAGACAAAAACCCGGGGAGCTGTTTTTT,CASRQKPGELFF
TRBJ1-3,-,TRBV6-6,TRBD1,TGTGCCAGCAGTTATCGACAGGGCGGAGGGGACACCATATATTTT,CASSYRQGGGDTIYF
TRBJ2-5,-,TRBV29-1,-,TGCAGCGTTGCTGGGGCCGGCCAAGAGACCCAGTACTTC,CSVAGAGQETQYF
TRBJ1-5,-,TRBV5-4,-,TGTGCCAGCAGCCTCGCCGGGGGGCCCAATCAGCCCCAGCATTTT,CASSLAGGPNQPQHF
TRBJ2-5,-,TRBV5-1,TRBD2,TGCGCCAGCGCTAGTCAAGCGGGAGGGCTAGAGACCCAGTACTTC,CASASQAGGLETQYF
TRBJ2-3,-,TRBV5-1,-,TGCGCCAGCAGCTTGGAGCTAGGCAGCACAGATACGCAGTATTTT,CASSLELGSTDTQYF
TRBJ2-4,once,TRBV5-6,-,TGTGCCAGCAGTTTGGGCGGTACAGGGAGTTACATTCAGTACTTC,CASSLGGTGSYIQYF
TRBJ2-7,-,TRBV7-9,TRBD1,TGTGCCAGCAGCCCTGGGACAGCTGGTCCCTACGAGCAGTACTTC,CASSPGTAGPYEQYF
TRBJ2-2,-,TRBV10-3,TRBD1,TGTGCCATCAGAGACAGGGGGCAGAACACCGGGGAGCTGTTTTTT,CAIRDRGQNTGELFF
TRBJ1-3,-,TRBV4-1,TRBD1,TGCGCCAGCAGCCAAGATCGACAGGGACACGGAAACACCATATATTTT,CASSQDRQGHGNTIYF
TRBJ1-2,-,TRBV28,-,TGTGCCAGCAGTTTGGTGGGGGGGCACTATGGCTACACCTTC,CASSLVGGHYGYTF
TRBJ2-1,once,TRBV29-1,TRBD1,TGCAGCGTACCCGGGACAGCAAACAATGAGCAGTTCTTC,CSVPGTANNEQFF
TRBJ2-7,-,TRBV5-1,TRBD1,TGCGCCAGCAGCGGGGGACAGGGGGGCCCCTACGAGCAGTACTTC,CASSGGQGGPYEQYF
TRBJ2-7,-,TRBV25-1,TRBD1,TGTGCCAGCAGTCGGACAGGGCGCGAGCAGTACTTC,CASSRTGREQYF
TRBJ1-4,-,TRBV5-4,-,TGTGCCAGCAGCTCGGGGGGAACTAATGAAAAACTGTTTTTT,CASSSGGTNEKLFF
TRBJ2-7,-,TRBV7-2,TRBD2,TGTGCCAGCAGCTTAGAACTAGCGGGGGGCTACGAGCAGTACTTC,CASSLELAGGYEQYF
TRBJ2-6,-,TRBV10-3,-,TGTGCCATCAGTGAAGGACAGGGGGCCAACGTCCTGACTTTC,CAISEGQGANVLTF
TRBJ2-7,-,TRBV4-1,TRBD2,TGCGCCAGCAGCCAATCGACTAGCGGGAGATACGAGCAGTACTTC,CASSQSTSGRYEQYF
TRBJ1-2,-,TRBV15,-,TGTGCCACCAGCAGAGAAAGGGAGGGGCTAGGTGGCTACACCTTC,CATSREREGLGGYTF
TRBJ1-5,-,TRBV30,-,TGTGCCTGGACTTCAGGGCATGAACAGCCCCAGCATTTT,CAWTSGHEQPQHF
TRBJ1-1,few,TRBV28,-,TGTGCCAGCAGTCAGGTTAACACTGAAGCTTTCTTT,CASSQVNTEAFF
TRBJ1-2,once,TRBV5-6,-,TGTGCCAGCAGCTTGGCCGCCCTTGTGAGAGGCTACACCTTC,CASSLAALVRGYTF
TRBJ1-5,few,TRBV29-1,TRBD1,TGCAGCGTTGCCCCCGGACAGGGTGGCAATCAGCCCCAGCATTTT,CSVAPGQGGNQPQHF
TRBJ1-2,few,TRBV18,TRBD1,TGTGCCAGCTCCCCAACCGGGGCCAGGGGGACTAACTATGGCTACACCTTC,CASSPTGARGTNYGYTF
TRBJ1-2,-,TRBV6-5,-,TGTGCCAGCACCGGAACAGCCTCCCAAGGCTACACCTTC,CASTGTASQGYTF
TRBJ2-1,-,TRBV30,TRBD2,TGTGCCTGGAGTGTACCCCCCCGACTAGCGGGGTTTGGGAATGAGCAGTTCTTC,CAWSVPPRLAGFGNEQFF
TRBJ1-3,-,TRBV5-1,-,TGCGCCAGCAGCCCCGGACACGGAATTGGAAACACCATATATTTT,CASSPGHGIGNTIYF
TRBJ1-4,-,TRBV7-9,-,TGTGCCAGCAGACCACAGGGAGAAGAAAAACTGTTTTTT,CASRPQGEEKLFF
TRBJ1-6,few,TRBV25-1,-,TGTGCCAGCAGTGGGGTACCCTTACACAGCAGGATTTCACCCCTCCACTTT,CASSGVPLHSRISPLHF
TRBJ1-2,-,TRBV7-8,-,TGTGCCAGCAGCTTAGATCCGGGAACGGACTATGGCTACACCTTC,CASSLDPGTDYGYTF
TRBJ1-1,-,TRBV28,-,TGTGCCAGCAGTTTGTCGGGGGGAGAAGCTTTCTTT,CASSLSGGEAFF
TRBJ2-1,once,TRBV19,TRBD1,TGTGCCAGTAGTACCGGACAGGGGGCAAACAATGAGCAGTTCTTC,CASSTGQGANNEQFF
TRBJ2-7,-,TRBV7-9,-,TGTTCCAGCAGCTTATCGGGGAGGGACAAGTACGAGCAGTACTTC,CSSSLSGRDKYEQYF
TRBJ2-5,-,TRBV9,TRBD2,TGTGCCAGCAGCACCCGTAGCGGGGCTTGGACCCAGTACTTC,CASSTRSGAWTQYF
TRBJ2-7,-,TRBV11-3,TRBD2,TGTGCCAGCAGCTTAGGGGAGGGAAGGAGTGGCGAGCAGTACTTC,CASSLGEGRSGEQYF
TRBJ1-5,few,TRBV28,TRBD1,TGTGCCAGCAGTTTCAGGGGGCTAGGTCAGCCCCAGCATTTT,CASSFRGLGQPQHF
TRBJ1-4,-,TRBV9,TRBD1,TGTGCCAGCAGCCCCTCCAGGGGGGTTAATGAAAAACTGTTTTTT,CASSPSRGVNEKLFF
TRBJ2-7,-,TRBV13,TRBD2,TGTGCCAGCAGCTCGGGCGACGGGACTAGCGGGTTCTACGAGCAGTACTTC,CASSSGDGTSGFYEQYF
TRBJ1-3,-,TRBV11-2,-,TGTGCCAGCAGCTTATATCAGGGAACGGGAAACACCATATATTTT,CASSLYQGTGNTIYF
TRBJ1-1,-,TRBV2,-,TGTGCCAGCACTGGGGGGTGGACTGAAGCTTTCTTT,CASTGGWTEAFF
TRBJ1-5,-,TRBV27,-,TGTGCCAGCAGTATGGAGGGAAAGGGGAATCAGCCCCAGCATTTT,CASSMEGKGNQPQHF
TRBJ2-2,few,TRBV27,-,TGTGCCAGCAGTTCTCCGGGACTGGGCGGGGAGCTGTTTTTT,CASSSPGLGGELFF
TRBJ2-1,-,TRBV11-3,TRBD2,TGTGCCAGCAGCTACGGACCTACTAGCGGGACCCGTAGCTCCTACAATGAGCAGTTCTTC,CASSYGPTSGTRSSYNEQFF
TRBJ2-1,-,TRBV13,TRBD1,TGTGCCAGCAGCCCAACCCGGGACAGGGGGCGAGGAAATGAGCAGTTCTTC,CASSPTRDRGRGNEQFF
TRBJ1-4,-,TRBV5-1,TRBD1,TGCGCCAGCAGCCCAACGACAGGGTCTAATGAAAAACTGTTTTTT,CASSPTTGSNEKLFF
TRBJ2-7,-,TRBV28,TRBD2,TGTGCCAGCAGTTCGGGGGGGGCCGGGACGGGCTACGAGCAGTACTTC,CASSSGGAGTGYEQYF
TRBJ1-2,-,TRBV19,TRBD1,TGTGCCAGTAGAGGGACAGGGTCTAACTATGGCTACACCTTC,CASRGTGSNYGYTF
TRBJ2-5,-,TRBV9,TRBD1,TGTGCCAGCAGCGTACAGGGGGTCGAGACCCAGTACTTC,CASSVQGVETQYF
TRBJ1-5,few,TRBV19,-,TGTGCCAGTAGTATAACGGTCAATCAGCCCCAGCATTTT,CASSITVNQPQHF
TRBJ1-2,-,TRBV10-3,TRBD1,TGTGCCACCCAGGGGGCGAATAACTATGGCTACACCTTC,CATQGANNYGYTF
TRBJ1-1,-,TRBV19,-,TGTGCCAGTAGTATCAGGGTCCCCGCCGCTGAAGCTTTCTTT,CASSIRVPAAEAFF
TRBJ1-5,-,TRBV19,TRBD1,TGTGCCAGCCACTCTCCGGGACAGGGGAGCAATCAGCCCCAGCATTTT,CASHSPGQGSNQPQHF